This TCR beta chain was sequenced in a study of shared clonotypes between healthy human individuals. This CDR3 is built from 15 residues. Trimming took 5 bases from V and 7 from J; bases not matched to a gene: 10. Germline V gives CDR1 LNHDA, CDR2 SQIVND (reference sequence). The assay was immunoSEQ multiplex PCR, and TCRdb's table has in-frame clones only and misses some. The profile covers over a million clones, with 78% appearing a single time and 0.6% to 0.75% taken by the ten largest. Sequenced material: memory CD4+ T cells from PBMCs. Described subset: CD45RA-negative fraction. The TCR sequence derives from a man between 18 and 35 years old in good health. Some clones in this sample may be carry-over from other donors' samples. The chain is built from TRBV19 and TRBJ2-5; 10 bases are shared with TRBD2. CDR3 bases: TGTGCCAGTAGTTTACTAGCGGGGATACCGCGGACCCAGTACTTC. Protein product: CASSLLAGIPRTQYF.